A single sample gave rise to the 2 T cell receptor beta chains below, sequenced in a study of blood T cell repertoires in COVID-19 (dated by TCRdb to 2020 to 2022). The library was obtained by the immunoSEQ multiplex PCR assay. TCRdb limited this immuneACCESS table to in-frame rearrangements with V and J called. A share of clones is missing; checked studies link under half to unresolved V genes, and the rest is unexplained. The sample records roughly 120,000 clones, 90% of which are singletons. The ten largest make up around 3.8% of the sample. Sequenced input: peripheral blood. The source of these receptors is a man aged 45 to 65 with active COVID-19.

This rearrangement joins TRBV19 to TRBJ1-4; possible D gene TRBD1, 6 bases. Trimming pared 2 bases from V and 3 bases from J, leaving 10 bases between. From germline, CDR1 is LNHDA and CDR2 SQIVND (reference sequence). This CDR3 is 15 amino acids long. CDR3 coding DNA: TGTGCCAGTAGTATATTAAACAGGGCTAATGAAAAACTGTTTTTT. This sequence encodes CASSILNRANEKLFF.

This clone has just one count. This chain connects TRBV18 to TRBJ2-5; D is unresolved. Deletions cut 3 bases from V and 2 bases from J, with 10 bases between. The length of the CDR3 is 14 residues. Germline V CDR1 and CDR2: KGHSH, LQKENI. DNA of the CDR3: TGTGCCAGCTCACCGCCCAACTTTCAAGAGACCCAGTACTTC. Its translation is CASSPPNFQETQYF.